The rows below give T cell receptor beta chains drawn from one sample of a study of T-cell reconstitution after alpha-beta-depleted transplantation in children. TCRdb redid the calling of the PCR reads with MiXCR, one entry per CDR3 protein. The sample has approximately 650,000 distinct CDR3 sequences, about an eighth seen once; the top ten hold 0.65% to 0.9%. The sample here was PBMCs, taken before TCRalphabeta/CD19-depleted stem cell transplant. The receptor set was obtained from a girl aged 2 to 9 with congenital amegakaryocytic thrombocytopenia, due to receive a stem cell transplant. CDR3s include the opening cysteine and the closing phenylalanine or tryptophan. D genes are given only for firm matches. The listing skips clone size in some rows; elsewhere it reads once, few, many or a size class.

TGCAGTGCTAGAGATTTTGTAAAGGGAGGGGGATTAAATGAGCAGTTCTTC | CSARDFVKGGGLNEQFF | TRBJ2-1 | - | TRBV20-1 | -
TGCGCCAGCAGCTTGAATCTCGAGACGCAGTATTTT | CASSLNLETQYF | TRBJ2-3 | many | TRBV5-1 | -
TGTGCCAGCCCCTTCCTAGCGGGAGGGGAGAGCTCCTACGAGCAGTACTTC | CASPFLAGGESSYEQYF | TRBJ2-7 | many | TRBV27 | TRBD2
TGTGCCAGCAGATGTGGACTAGAAGAGACCCAGTACTTC | CASRCGLEETQYF | TRBJ2-5 | many | TRBV12-3/TRBV12-4 | TRBD2
TGTGCCAGCAGGGGACTAGCGGGAGATCATGAGCAGTTCTTC | CASRGLAGDHEQFF | TRBJ2-1 | few | TRBV27 | TRBD2
TGTGCCATCAGTGACGAGGTGAGGGTCCCATACGAGCAGTACTTC | CAISDEVRVPYEQYF | TRBJ2-7 | few | TRBV10-3 | -
TGTGCCACAGCACGTTTAGGGTGGCAGTTCTTC | CATARLGWQFF | TRBJ2-1 | - | TRBV24-1 | -
TGCGCCAGCAGCGCAGGAGGGACCTCAACTAATGAAAAACTGTTTTTT | CASSAGGTSTNEKLFF | TRBJ1-4 | many | TRBV5-1 | -
TGTGCCAGCTCACCCCCGGGACTAGGGAACATTCAGTACTTC | CASSPPGLGNIQYF | TRBJ2-4 | few | TRBV18 | TRBD2
TGTGCCAGCAGCTTAGAGCGTACCTACAATGAGCAGTTCTTC | CASSLERTYNEQFF | TRBJ2-1 | - | TRBV7-9 | -
TGTGCCAGCACCCTAGGAACCACAAGGGTCGGAAACACCATATATTTT | CASTLGTTRVGNTIYF | TRBJ1-3 | - | TRBV16 | -
TGTGCCAGCAGCCGGGGACAGGGGGAGGTTAGAAATGAGCAGTTCTTC | CASSRGQGEVRNEQFF | TRBJ2-1 | few | TRBV6-1 | TRBD1
TGCAGTGCTAGTAGACTAGCGGGAGCGCACGAGCAGTACTTC | CSASRLAGAHEQYF | TRBJ2-7 | many | TRBV20-1 | TRBD2
TGCGCCAGCAGCGGGAAGGACGCAAGCTCCTACAATGAGCAGTTCTTC | CASSGKDASSYNEQFF | TRBJ2-1 | - | TRBV5-1 | -
TGCGCCAGCAGCTTGGGCACTAGCGGATACGCAGATACGCAGTATTTT | CASSLGTSGYADTQYF | TRBJ2-3 | many | TRBV5-1 | TRBD2
TGTGCCAGCAGTTCGGCGGGAACCTTCTACGAGCAGTACTTC | CASSSAGTFYEQYF | TRBJ2-7 | few | TRBV28 | -
TGTGCCAGCAGCCCCTCGGGTCTTGTTATGAACACTGAAGCTTTCTTT | CASSPSGLVMNTEAFF | TRBJ1-1 | - | TRBV3-1 | -
TGCGCCAGCGGACCCGGACGCATCGCCTACGAGCAGTACTTC | CASGPGRIAYEQYF | TRBJ2-7 | - | TRBV5-1 | -
TGTGCCAGCAGTGACCCGGGACAAGGGGTCGATGAGCAGTTCTTC | CASSDPGQGVDEQFF | TRBJ2-1 | many | TRBV6-1 | -
TGTGCCAGCAGCCAACAACAGGAAGATAATTCACCCCTCCACTTT | CASSQQQEDNSPLHF | TRBJ1-6 | - | TRBV4-2 | -
TGTGCCAGCAGCTTCGAGCGGAACACAGATACGCAGTATTTT | CASSFERNTDTQYF | TRBJ2-3 | many | TRBV5-6 | -
TGCGCCAGCAGGATAGGTGGCCCAGATACGCAGTATTTT | CASRIGGPDTQYF | TRBJ2-3 | many | TRBV5-1 | -
TGTGCCAGCAGTGGGGAAGCTAACTATGGCTACACCTTC | CASSGEANYGYTF | TRBJ1-2 | - | TRBV2 | -
TGCGCCAGCAGCTTGTCTCTGGCTAGCGCCCATACGAACACCGGGGAGCTGTTTTTT | CASSLSLASAHTNTGELFF | TRBJ2-2 | many | TRBV5-1 | -
TGTGCCAGCAGTGATGTAGCAGGGGGCACTGAAGCTTTCTTT | CASSDVAGGTEAFF | TRBJ1-1 | - | TRBV2 | TRBD1
TGTGCCAGCAGTTCATGGGTCAGCTCCTACAATGAGCAGTTCTTC | CASSSWVSSYNEQFF | TRBJ2-1 | few | TRBV12-3/TRBV12-4 | -
TGTGCCAGCAGCCACCTCTCCGAGCAGTACTTC | CASSHLSEQYF | TRBJ2-7 | few | TRBV14 | -
TGTGCCAGCAGAACAGTTAGTACTTACACTGAAGCTTTCTTT | CASRTVSTYTEAFF | TRBJ1-1 | many | TRBV28 | -
TGTGCCAGCAGAGGGAGCAGGGGGCGCATCAATGAGCAGTTCTTC | CASRGSRGRINEQFF | TRBJ2-1 | many | TRBV7-9 | TRBD1
TGTGCCAGCAGCTCCTATGGGCCGCAAAATGAGCAGTTCTTC | CASSSYGPQNEQFF | TRBJ2-1 | - | TRBV7-2 | -
TGTGCCAGCAGCCTTACCCCGGGACAGGGTTTCATGGAGACCCAGTACTTC | CASSLTPGQGFMETQYF | TRBJ2-5 | many | TRBV12-3/TRBV12-4 | TRBD1
TGTGCCAGCAGCTGGACTAGTTTAGTTGAGCAGTTCTTC | CASSWTSLVEQFF | TRBJ2-1 | many | TRBV12-3/TRBV12-4 | TRBD2
TGCGCCAGCAGCTTGGTCCCGAAACCCCCCTACGAGCAGTACTTC | CASSLVPKPPYEQYF | TRBJ2-7 | few | TRBV5-1 | -
TGCGCCAGCAGCTGGGTAGACAGGGGCAACAATGAGCCGTTCTTC | CASSWVDRGNNEPFF | TRBJ2-1 | - | TRBV5-1 | TRBD1
TGTGCCAGCAGTTTTTCGACAGGGGGCCCACTCACTGAAGCTTTCTTT | CASSFSTGGPLTEAFF | TRBJ1-1 | many | TRBV12-3/TRBV12-4 | TRBD1
TGTGCCAGCAGCCAAGAGGGGTCCCAAGAGACCCAGTACTTC | CASSQEGSQETQYF | TRBJ2-5 | - | TRBV7-9 | -
TGCAGCGTGAGGACAGGGCCGAGGACAGATACGCAGTATTTT | CSVRTGPRTDTQYF | TRBJ2-3 | many | TRBV29-1 | TRBD1
TGTGCCACCCAGTTAGTAGGTTTGGCAGATACGCAGTATTTT | CATQLVGLADTQYF | TRBJ2-3 | many | TRBV15 | -
TGCGCCAGCAGCTCAACACAGGGGGCGCTGAACACTGAAGCTTTCTTT | CASSSTQGALNTEAFF | TRBJ1-1 | few | TRBV5-1 | TRBD1
TGCAGTGCTAGCCGGGGATCCGGCTACACCTTC | CSASRGSGYTF | TRBJ1-2 | many | TRBV20-1 | -
TGTGCCAGCAGCCCGCCGCAGGGGCCTGAAGCTTTCTTT | CASSPPQGPEAFF | TRBJ1-1 | few | TRBV5-5 | -
TGTGCCAGCAGCCCAGCAACTGGTGCGGACGGGGAGCTGTTTTTT | CASSPATGADGELFF | TRBJ2-2 | few | TRBV7-9 | -
TGTGCCAGCAGTTTAGGGACTAGCGACTACGAGCAGTACTTC | CASSLGTSDYEQYF | TRBJ2-7 | many | TRBV6-5 | TRBD2
TGTGCCAGCCTAGCAGGGGCCGGGGGAGCTTTCTTT | CASLAGAGGAFF | TRBJ1-1 | - | TRBV28 | -
TGTGCCAGCAGACCAACCGGGGAGCAGTACTTC | CASRPTGEQYF | TRBJ2-7 | many | TRBV27 | -
TGTGCCAGCAGCCCCGGGACTAGCAACCGTGGGCAGTTCTTC | CASSPGTSNRGQFF | TRBJ2-1 | few | TRBV5-6 | TRBD2
TGTGCAAGTCGCCCAGTAGGCACTACCAACACCGGGGAGCTGTTTTTT | CASRPVGTTNTGELFF | TRBJ2-2 | - | TRBV12-2 | -
TGCGCCAGCAGCTTAGCGGGAGTTAGTGGGGCCAACGTCCTGACTTTC | CASSLAGVSGANVLTF | TRBJ2-6 | many | TRBV5-1 | TRBD2
TGTGCCAGCAGCTTGGCCAGCTCTGGGGAGACCCAGTACTTC | CASSLASSGETQYF | TRBJ2-5 | - | TRBV5-4 | -
TGCAGTGCTAGCCAAGTAGGGAGTCATGAGCAGTTCTTC | CSASQVGSHEQFF | TRBJ2-1 | few | TRBV20-1 | -
TGTGCCAGCAGTTTCCTAGCGGGAGGGAATTGGAACACCGGGGAGCTGTTTTTT | CASSFLAGGNWNTGELFF | TRBJ2-2 | - | TRBV28 | TRBD2
TGTGCCAGCAGCGAACTCCCTACTAAGCGGAGCGATGAGCAGTTCTTC | CASSELPTKRSDEQFF | TRBJ2-1 | many | TRBV6-1 | -